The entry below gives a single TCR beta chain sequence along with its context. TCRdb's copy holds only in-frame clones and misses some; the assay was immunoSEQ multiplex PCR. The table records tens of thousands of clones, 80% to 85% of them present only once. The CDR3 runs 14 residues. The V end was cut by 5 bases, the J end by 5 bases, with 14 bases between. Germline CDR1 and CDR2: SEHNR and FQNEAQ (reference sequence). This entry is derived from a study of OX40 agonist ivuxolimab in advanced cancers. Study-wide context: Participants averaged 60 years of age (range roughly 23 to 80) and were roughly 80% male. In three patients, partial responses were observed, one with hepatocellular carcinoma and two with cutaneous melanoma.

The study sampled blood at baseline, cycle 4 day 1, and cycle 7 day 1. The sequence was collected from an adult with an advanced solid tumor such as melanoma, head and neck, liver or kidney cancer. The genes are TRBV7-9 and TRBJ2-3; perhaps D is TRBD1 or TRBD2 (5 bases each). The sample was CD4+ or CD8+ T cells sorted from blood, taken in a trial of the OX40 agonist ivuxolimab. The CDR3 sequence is CASSPGTLGDTQYF. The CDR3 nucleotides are TGTGCCAGCAGCCCCGGGACCCTTGGAGATACGCAGTATTTT.